This is a list of T cell receptor beta chains from one sample in a study of vaccination effects on CD4 cells after COVID-19. These receptors' targets are unknown. This table comes from immunoSEQ multiplex PCR, and its TCRdb copy is limited to in-frame clones, with some not included. This sample yields around 71,000 clones, of which about 65% are seen a single time; approximately 3.8% belongs to the top ten. The material sequenced was CD4+ T cells from PBMCs cultured with HCoV-OC43 spike peptides, taken before COVID-19 vaccination. The receptors stem from a human donor who received a COVID-19 vaccine. Each CDR3 is given with its conserved first and last residue. A D gene is named only where the DNA matches it firmly. A clone size is listed for some rows: how often the clone was seen (once, few, many), or a class if it is expanded.

>TRBJ2-2|TRBD2|TRBV30|few
CAWRGGGNTGELFF
TGTGCCTGGAGGGGCGGGGGAAACACCGGGGAGCTGTTTTTT
>TRBJ2-1|NA|TRBV18|NA
CASSSQGTSYNEQFF
TGTGCCAGCTCATCCCAGGGTACTTCCTACAATGAGCAGTTCTTC
>TRBJ1-1|NA|TRBV2|few
CASSEENTEAFF
TGTGCCAGCAGTGAAGAAAACACTGAAGCTTTCTTT
>TRBJ2-5|NA|TRBV15|NA
CATSLRRGETQYF
TGTGCCACCAGCCTCCGCAGGGGAGAGACCCAGTACTTC
>TRBJ2-2|TRBD1|TRBV5-1|NA
CASKAGQGSGELFF
TGCGCCAGCAAAGCGGGACAGGGATCCGGGGAGCTGTTTTTT
>TRBJ2-5|TRBD2|TRBV5-1|NA
CASSRGGEEETQYF
TGCGCCAGCAGCCGGGGGGGCGAGGAAGAGACCCAGTACTTC
>TRBJ1-2|NA|TRBV9|NA
CASSFGGSTGYTF
TGTGCCAGCAGTTTCGGGGGCAGCACCGGCTACACCTTC
>TRBJ1-6|NA|TRBV7-9|NA
CASSLNPQLRSPLHF
TGTGCCAGCAGCTTAAACCCTCAACTACGGTCACCCCTCCACTTT
>TRBJ2-2|NA|TRBV7-7|NA
CASSPIRDGHTGELFF
TGTGCCAGCAGCCCAATTCGGGACGGACACACCGGGGAGCTGTTTTTT
>TRBJ2-5|NA|TRBV2|once
CASSERGGRETQYF
TGTGCCAGCAGTGAAAGGGGGGGCCGGGAGACCCAGTACTTC
>TRBJ2-2|NA|TRBV19|few
CASSKLGTGELFF
TGTGCCAGTAGTAAGCTGGGGACCGGGGAGCTGTTTTTT
>TRBJ2-2|NA|TRBV24-1|NA
CATSDFVGELFF
TGTGCCACCAGTGATTTCGTGGGGGAGCTGTTTTTT
>TRBJ2-3|TRBD2|TRBV4-1|NA
CASSQRTSGDTDTQYF
TGCGCCAGCAGCCAAAGGACTAGCGGGGACACAGATACGCAGTATTTT
>TRBJ2-1|NA|TRBV5-5|NA
CASSARETYITNEQFF
TGTGCCAGCAGCGCGAGGGAGACTTATATAACCAATGAGCAGTTCTTC
>TRBJ2-1|NA|TRBV25-1|few
CASSEFRTTSSEQFF
TGTGCCAGCAGTGAATTTCGGACTACCTCTTCTGAGCAGTTCTTC
>TRBJ2-5|NA|TRBV7-9|NA
CASSLVQSRGETQYF
TGTGCCAGCAGCTTAGTACAGTCCCGGGGGGAGACCCAGTACTTC
>TRBJ1-1|NA|TRBV3-1/TRBV3-2|NA
CASSRDGNTEAFF
TGTGCCAGCAGCCGGGACGGCAACACTGAAGCTTTCTTT
>TRBJ1-5|NA|TRBV28|NA
CASSLRRGNQPQHF
TGTGCCAGCAGTTTGCGGCGGGGCAATCAGCCCCAGCATTTT
>TRBJ2-5|NA|TRBV5-6|NA
CASSLVRDLQETQYF
TGTGCCAGCAGCTTGGTCCGGGACCTCCAAGAGACCCAGTACTTC
>TRBJ2-2|NA|TRBV6-5|NA
CASRGRRNTGELFF
TGTGCCAGCAGGGGGCGAAGGAACACCGGGGAGCTGTTTTTT
>TRBJ2-1|NA|TRBV10-3|NA
CAISEFLNEQFF
TGTGCCATCAGTGAGTTCTTGAATGAGCAGTTCTTC
>TRBJ2-2|NA|TRBV7-2|NA
CASSFSSLAAGELFF
TGTGCCAGCAGCTTTTCCTCGTTGGCAGCCGGGGAGCTGTTTTTT
>TRBJ2-3|TRBD1|TRBV5-4|NA
CASSLGQSTDTQYF
TGTGCCAGCAGCCTGGGACAGAGCACAGATACGCAGTATTTT
>TRBJ2-3|TRBD2|TRBV6-4|NA
CASSARTSGGADTQYF
TGTGCCAGCAGTGCCCGGACTAGCGGGGGGGCAGATACGCAGTATTTT
>TRBJ2-1|TRBD2|TRBV19|NA
CASSPNPKRGYNEQFF
TGTGCCAGCAGCCCCAACCCCAAGCGGGGTTACAATGAGCAGTTCTTC
>TRBJ2-3|NA|TRBV5-4|NA
CASSSRQSTDTQYF
TGTGCCAGCAGCTCACGACAGTCTACAGATACGCAGTATTTT
>TRBJ2-3|TRBD1|TRBV19|once
CAKGNVAGDRDTQYF
TGTGCCAAAGGGAACGTAGCCGGGGACAGGGATACGCAGTATTTT
>TRBJ1-2|NA|TRBV7-9|NA
CASSNYGYTF
TGTGCCAGCTCTAACTATGGCTACACCTTC
>TRBJ1-1|NA|TRBV5-4|NA
CASSHIDRTFEAFF
TGTGCCAGCAGCCATATCGACAGAACATTTGAAGCTTTCTTT
>TRBJ2-1|TRBD1|TRBV20-1|few
CSARQGWEQFF
TGCAGTGCAAGACAGGGATGGGAGCAGTTCTTC
>TRBJ1-5|TRBD1|TRBV28|NA
CASRPTGTGNQPQHF
TGTGCCAGCCGACCGACAGGGACAGGGAATCAGCCCCAGCATTTT
>TRBJ2-5|NA|TRBV4-1|NA
CASSGEGVSGETQYF
TGCGCGTCGAGTGGGGAGGGGGTGAGCGGGGAGACCCAGTACTTC